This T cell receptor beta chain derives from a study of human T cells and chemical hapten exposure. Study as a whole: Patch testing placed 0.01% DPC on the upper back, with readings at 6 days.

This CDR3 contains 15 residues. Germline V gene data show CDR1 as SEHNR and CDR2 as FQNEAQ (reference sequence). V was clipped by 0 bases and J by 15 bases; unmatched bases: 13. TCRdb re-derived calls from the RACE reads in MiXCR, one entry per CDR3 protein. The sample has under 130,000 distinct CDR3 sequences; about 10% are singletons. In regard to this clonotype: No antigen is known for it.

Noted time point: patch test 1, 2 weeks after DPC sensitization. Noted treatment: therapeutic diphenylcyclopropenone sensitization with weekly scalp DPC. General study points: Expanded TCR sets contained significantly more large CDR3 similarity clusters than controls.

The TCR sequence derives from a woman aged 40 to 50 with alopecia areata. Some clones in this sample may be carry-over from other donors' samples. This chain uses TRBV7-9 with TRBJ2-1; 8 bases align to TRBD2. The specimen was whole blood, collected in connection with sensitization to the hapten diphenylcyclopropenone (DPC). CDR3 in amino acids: CASSLAMAGGGPLFF. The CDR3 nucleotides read TGTGCCAGCAGCTTAGCTATGGCGGGGGGAGGCCCATTGTTCTTC.